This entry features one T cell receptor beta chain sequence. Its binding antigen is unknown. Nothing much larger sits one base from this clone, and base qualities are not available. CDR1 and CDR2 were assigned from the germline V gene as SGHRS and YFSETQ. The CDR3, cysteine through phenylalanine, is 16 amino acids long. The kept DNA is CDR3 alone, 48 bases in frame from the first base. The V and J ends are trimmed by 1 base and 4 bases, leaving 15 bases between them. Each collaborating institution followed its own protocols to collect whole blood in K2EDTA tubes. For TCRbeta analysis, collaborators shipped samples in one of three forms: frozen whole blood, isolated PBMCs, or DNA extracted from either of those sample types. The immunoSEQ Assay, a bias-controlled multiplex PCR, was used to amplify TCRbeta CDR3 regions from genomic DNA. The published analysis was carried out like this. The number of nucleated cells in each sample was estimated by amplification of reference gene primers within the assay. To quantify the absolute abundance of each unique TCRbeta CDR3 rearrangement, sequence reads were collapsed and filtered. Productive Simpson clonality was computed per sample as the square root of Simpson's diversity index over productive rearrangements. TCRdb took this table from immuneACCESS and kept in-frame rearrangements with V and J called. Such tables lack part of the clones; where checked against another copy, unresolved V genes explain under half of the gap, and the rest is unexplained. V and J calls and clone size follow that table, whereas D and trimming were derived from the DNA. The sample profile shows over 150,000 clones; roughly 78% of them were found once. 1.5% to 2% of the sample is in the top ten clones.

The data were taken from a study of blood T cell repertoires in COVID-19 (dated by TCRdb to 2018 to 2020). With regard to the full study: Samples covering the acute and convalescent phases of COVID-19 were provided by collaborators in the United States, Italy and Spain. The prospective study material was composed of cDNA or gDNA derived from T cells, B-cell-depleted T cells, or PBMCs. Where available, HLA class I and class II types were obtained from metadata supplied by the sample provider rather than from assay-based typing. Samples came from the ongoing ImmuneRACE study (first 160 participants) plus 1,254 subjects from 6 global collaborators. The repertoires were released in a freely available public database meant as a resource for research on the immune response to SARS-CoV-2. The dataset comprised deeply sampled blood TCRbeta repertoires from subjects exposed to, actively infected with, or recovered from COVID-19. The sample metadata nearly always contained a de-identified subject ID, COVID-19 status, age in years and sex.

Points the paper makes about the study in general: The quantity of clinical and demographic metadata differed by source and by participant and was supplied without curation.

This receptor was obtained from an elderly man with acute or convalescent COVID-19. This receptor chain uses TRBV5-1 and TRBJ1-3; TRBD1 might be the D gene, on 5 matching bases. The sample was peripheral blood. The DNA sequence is TGCGCCAGCAGCTTGTTCTCGGGGACTACAGGAAACACCATATATTTT. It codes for CASSLFSGTTGNTIYF.